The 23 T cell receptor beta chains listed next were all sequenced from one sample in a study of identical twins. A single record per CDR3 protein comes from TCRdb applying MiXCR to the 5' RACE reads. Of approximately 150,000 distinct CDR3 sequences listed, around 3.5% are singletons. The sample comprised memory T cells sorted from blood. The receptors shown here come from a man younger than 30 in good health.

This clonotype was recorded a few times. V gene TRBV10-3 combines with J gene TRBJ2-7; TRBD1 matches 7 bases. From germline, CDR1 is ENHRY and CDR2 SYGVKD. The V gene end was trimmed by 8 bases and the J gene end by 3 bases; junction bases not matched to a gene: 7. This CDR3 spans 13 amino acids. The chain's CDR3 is CAIGEGTDYEQYV. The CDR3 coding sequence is TGTGCCATCGGGGAAGGGACAGACTACGAGCAGTACGTC.

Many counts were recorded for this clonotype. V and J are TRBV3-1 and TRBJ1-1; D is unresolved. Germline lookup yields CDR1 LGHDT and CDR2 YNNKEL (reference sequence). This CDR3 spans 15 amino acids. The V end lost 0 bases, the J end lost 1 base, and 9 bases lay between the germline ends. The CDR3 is CASSQDSRPNTEAFF. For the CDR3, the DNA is TGTGCCAGCAGCCAAGATTCTCGTCCGAACACTGAAGCTTTCTTT.

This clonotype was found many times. DNA of the CDR3: TGTGCCAGCAGTTACGGACAGGGGGCCACTGGAAACACCATATATTTT. This codes for CASSYGQGATGNTIYF. The rearrangement links TRBV6-5 to TRBJ1-3; 11 bases are a match to TRBD1. V lost 2 bases to trimming and J lost 2 bases; unmatched junction nucleotides: 2. Germline V gene lookup returns CDR1 MNHEY and CDR2 SVGAGI. This CDR3 has 16 amino acids.

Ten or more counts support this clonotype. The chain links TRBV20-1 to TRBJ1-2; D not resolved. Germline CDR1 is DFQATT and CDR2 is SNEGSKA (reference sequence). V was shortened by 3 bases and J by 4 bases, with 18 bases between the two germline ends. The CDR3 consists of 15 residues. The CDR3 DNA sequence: TGCAGTGCTAGTCCCCGGACTCTAGACCTCTATGGCTACACCTTC. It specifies CSASPRTLDLYGYTF.

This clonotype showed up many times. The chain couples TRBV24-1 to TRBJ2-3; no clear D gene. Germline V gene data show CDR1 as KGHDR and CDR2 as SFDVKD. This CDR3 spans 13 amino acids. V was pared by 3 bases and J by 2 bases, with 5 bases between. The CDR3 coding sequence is TGTGCCACCAGTGATGGAGCCACAGATACGCAGTATTTT. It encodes CATSDGATDTQYF.

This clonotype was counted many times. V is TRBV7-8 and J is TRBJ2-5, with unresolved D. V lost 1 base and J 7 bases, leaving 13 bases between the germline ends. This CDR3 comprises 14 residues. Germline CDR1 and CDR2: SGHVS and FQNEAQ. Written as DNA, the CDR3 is TGTGCCAGCAGCTTAGTGGACCCCCGTGGGACCCAGTACTTC. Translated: CASSLVDPRGTQYF.

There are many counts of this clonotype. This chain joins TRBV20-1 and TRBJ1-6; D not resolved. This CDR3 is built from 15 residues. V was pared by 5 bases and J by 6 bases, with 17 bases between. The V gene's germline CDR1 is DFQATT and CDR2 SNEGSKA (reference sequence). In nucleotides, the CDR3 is TGCAGTGCTCATTCTCAGAGGGCGGCTAATTCACCCCTCCACTTT. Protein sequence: CSAHSQRAANSPLHF.

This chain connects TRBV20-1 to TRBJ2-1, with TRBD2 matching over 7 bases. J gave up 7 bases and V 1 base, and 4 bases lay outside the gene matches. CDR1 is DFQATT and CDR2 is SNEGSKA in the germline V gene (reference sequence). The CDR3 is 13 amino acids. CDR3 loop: CSARVPGGNEQFF. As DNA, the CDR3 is TGCAGTGCTAGAGTGCCCGGGGGGAATGAGCAGTTCTTC.

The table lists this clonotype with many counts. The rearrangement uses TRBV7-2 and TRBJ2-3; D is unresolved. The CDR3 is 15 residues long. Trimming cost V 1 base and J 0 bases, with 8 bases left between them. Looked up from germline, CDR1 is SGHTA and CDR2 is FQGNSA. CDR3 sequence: CASSLGWGSTDTQYF. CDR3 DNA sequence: TGTGCCAGCAGCTTAGGCTGGGGAAGCACAGATACGCAGTATTTT.

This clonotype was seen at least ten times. The CDR3 loop reads CASSIWGKGYTF. CDR3 nucleotide sequence: TGTGCCAGTAGTATCTGGGGTAAAGGCTACACCTTC. The V call is TRBV19, the J call TRBJ1-2, with D uncertain. The CDR3 has 12 residues. Trimming took 3 bases from V and 8 from J, leaving 10 bases between them. Germline values: CDR1 LNHDA, CDR2 SQIVND (reference sequence).

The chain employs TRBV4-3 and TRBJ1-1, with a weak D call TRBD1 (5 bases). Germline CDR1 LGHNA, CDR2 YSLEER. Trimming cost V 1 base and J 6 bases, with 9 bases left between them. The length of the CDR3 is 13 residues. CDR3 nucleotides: TGCGCCAGCAGCCAAGGCAGGGTGGCTGAAGCTTTCTTT. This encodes CASSQGRVAEAFF.

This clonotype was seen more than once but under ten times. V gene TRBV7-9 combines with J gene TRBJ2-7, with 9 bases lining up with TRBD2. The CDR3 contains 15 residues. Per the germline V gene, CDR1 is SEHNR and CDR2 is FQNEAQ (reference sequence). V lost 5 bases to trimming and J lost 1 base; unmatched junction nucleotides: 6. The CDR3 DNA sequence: TGTGCCAGCAGCCCGGGAAGCGGGGGGTCCTACGAGCAGTACTTC. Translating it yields CASSPGSGGSYEQYF.

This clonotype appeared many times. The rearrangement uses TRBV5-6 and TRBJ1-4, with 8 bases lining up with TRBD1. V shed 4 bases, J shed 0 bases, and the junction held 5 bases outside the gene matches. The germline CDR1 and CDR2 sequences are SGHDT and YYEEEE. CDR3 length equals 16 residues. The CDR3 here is CASSPDRVATNEKLFF. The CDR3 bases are TGTGCCAGCAGCCCGGACAGGGTTGCAACTAATGAAAAACTGTTTTTT.

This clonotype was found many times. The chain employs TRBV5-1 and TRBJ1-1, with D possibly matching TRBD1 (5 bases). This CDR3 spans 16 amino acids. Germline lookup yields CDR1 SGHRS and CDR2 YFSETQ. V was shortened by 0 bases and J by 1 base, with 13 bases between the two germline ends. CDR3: CASSLGGVNRNTEAFF. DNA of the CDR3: TGCGCCAGCAGCTTGGGGGGGGTAAATCGGAACACTGAAGCTTTCTTT. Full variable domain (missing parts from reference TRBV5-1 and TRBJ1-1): KAGVTQTPRYLIKTRGQQVTLSCSPISGHRSVSWYQQTPGQGLQFLFEYFSETQRNKGNFPGRFSGRQFSNSRSEMNVSTLELGDSALYLCASSLGGVNRNTEAFFGQGTRLTVV.

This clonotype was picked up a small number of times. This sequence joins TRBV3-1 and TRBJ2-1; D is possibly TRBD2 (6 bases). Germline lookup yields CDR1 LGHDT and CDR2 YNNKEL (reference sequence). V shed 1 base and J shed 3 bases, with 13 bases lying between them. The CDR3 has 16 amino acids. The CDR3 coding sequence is TGTGCCAGCAGCCAAGTCGTCGGGACTGGCTACAATGAGCAGTTCTTC. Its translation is CASSQVVGTGYNEQFF.

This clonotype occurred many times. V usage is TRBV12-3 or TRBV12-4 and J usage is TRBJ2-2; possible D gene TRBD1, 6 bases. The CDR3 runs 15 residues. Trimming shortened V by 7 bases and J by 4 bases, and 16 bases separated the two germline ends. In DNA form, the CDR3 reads TGTGCCAGCAAAAAAACAGGGCCGGGCACCGGGGAGCTGTTTTTT. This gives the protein CASKKTGPGTGELFF.

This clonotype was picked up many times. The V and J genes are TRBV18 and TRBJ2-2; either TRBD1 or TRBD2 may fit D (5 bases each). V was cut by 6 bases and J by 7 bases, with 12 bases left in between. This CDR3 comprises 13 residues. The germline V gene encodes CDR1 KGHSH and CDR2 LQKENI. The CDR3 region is CASSLQGDGELFF. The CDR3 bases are TGTGCCAGCTCCCTTCAGGGAGACGGGGAGCTGTTTTTT.

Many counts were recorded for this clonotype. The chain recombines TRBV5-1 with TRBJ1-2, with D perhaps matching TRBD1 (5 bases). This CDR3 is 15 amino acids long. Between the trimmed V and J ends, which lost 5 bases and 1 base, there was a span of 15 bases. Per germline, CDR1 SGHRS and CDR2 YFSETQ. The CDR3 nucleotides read TGCGCCAGCAGTCATGATGGACACAATAACTATGGCTACACCTTC. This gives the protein CASSHDGHNNYGYTF. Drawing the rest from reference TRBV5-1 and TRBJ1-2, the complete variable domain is KAGVTQTPRYLIKTRGQQVTLSCSPISGHRSVSWYQQTPGQGLQFLFEYFSETQRNKGNFPGRFSGRQFSNSRSEMNVSTLELGDSALYLCASSHDGHNNYGYTFGSGTRLTVV.

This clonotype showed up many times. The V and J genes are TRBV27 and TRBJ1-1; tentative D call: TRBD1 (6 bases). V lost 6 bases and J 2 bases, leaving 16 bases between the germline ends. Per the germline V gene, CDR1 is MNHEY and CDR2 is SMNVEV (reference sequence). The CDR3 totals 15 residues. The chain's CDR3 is CASSWGGRSNTEAFF. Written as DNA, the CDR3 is TGTGCCAGCAGCTGGGGGGGCCGGAGTAACACTGAAGCTTTCTTT.

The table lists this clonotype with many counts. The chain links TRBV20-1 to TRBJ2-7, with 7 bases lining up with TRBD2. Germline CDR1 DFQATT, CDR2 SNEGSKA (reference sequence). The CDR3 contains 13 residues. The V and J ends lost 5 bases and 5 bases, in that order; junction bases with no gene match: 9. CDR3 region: CSALPGRAHEQYF. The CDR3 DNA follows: TGCAGTGCTCTTCCAGGGAGGGCCCACGAGCAGTACTTC.

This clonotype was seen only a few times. CDR3 loop: CASSALTGSPGELFF. The CDR3 DNA reads TGTGCCAGCAGCGCCTTGACAGGGTCCCCCGGGGAGCTGTTTTTT. This chain joins TRBV11-2 and TRBJ2-2; 7 bases map to TRBD1. J gave up 6 bases and V 5 bases, and 9 bases lay outside the gene matches. The CDR3 consists of 15 residues. The germline gives CDR1 SGHAT, CDR2 FQNNGV.

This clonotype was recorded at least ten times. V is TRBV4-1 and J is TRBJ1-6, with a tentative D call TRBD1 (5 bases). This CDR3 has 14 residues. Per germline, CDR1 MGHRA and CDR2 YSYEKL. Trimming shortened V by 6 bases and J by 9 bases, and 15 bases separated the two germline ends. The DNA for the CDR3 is TGCGCCAGCAGGTTTCAGGGACTGGCTTCACCCCTCCACTTT. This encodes CASRFQGLASPLHF.

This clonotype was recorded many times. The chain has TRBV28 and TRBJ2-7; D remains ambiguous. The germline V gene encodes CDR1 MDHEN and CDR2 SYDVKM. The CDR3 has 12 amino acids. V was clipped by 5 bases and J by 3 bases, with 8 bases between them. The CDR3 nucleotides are TGTGCCAGCAGTCTCAGAATCTACGAGCAGTACTTC. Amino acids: CASSLRIYEQYF.